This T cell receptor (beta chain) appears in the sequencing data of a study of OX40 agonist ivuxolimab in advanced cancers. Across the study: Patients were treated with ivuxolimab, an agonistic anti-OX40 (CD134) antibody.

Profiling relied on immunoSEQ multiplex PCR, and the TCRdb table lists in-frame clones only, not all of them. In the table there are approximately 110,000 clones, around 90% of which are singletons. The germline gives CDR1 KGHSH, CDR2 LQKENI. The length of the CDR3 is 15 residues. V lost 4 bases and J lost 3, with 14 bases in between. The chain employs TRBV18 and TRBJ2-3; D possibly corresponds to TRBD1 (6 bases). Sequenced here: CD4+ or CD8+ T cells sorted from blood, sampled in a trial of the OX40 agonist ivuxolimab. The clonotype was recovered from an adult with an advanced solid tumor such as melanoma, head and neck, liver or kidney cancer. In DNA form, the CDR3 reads TGTGCCAGCTCACTACAGGGTTTTGTGACAGATACGCAGTATTTT. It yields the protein CASSLQGFVTDTQYF.